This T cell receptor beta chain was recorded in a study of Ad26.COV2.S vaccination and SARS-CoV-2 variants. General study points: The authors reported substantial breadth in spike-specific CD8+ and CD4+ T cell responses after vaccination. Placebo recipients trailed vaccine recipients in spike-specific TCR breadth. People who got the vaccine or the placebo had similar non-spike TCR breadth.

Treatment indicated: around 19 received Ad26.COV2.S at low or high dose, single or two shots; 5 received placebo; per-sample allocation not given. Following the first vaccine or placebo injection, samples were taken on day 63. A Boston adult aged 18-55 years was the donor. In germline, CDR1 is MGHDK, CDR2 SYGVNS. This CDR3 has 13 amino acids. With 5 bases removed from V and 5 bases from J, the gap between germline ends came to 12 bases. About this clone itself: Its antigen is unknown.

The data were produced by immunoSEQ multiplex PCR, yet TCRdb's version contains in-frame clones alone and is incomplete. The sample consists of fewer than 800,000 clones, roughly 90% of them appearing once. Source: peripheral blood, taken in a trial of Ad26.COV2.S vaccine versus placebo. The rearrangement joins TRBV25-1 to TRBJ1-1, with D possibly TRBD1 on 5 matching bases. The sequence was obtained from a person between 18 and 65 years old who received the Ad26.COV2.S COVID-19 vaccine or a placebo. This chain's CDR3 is CASSWSWGTEAFF. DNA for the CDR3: TGTGCCAGCAGTTGGTCTTGGGGGACTGAAGCTTTCTTT.